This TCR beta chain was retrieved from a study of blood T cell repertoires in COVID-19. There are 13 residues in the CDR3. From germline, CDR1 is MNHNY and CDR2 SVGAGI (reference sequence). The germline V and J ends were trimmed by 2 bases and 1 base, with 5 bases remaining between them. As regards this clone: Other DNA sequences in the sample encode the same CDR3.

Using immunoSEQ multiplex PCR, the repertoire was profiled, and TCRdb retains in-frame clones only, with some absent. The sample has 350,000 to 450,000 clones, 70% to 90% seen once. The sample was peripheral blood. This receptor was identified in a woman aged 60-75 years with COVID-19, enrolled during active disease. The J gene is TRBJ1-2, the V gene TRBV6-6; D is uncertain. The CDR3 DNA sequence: TGTGCCAGCAGTTACGGAGGTAACTATGGCTACACCTTC. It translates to CASSYGGNYGYTF.